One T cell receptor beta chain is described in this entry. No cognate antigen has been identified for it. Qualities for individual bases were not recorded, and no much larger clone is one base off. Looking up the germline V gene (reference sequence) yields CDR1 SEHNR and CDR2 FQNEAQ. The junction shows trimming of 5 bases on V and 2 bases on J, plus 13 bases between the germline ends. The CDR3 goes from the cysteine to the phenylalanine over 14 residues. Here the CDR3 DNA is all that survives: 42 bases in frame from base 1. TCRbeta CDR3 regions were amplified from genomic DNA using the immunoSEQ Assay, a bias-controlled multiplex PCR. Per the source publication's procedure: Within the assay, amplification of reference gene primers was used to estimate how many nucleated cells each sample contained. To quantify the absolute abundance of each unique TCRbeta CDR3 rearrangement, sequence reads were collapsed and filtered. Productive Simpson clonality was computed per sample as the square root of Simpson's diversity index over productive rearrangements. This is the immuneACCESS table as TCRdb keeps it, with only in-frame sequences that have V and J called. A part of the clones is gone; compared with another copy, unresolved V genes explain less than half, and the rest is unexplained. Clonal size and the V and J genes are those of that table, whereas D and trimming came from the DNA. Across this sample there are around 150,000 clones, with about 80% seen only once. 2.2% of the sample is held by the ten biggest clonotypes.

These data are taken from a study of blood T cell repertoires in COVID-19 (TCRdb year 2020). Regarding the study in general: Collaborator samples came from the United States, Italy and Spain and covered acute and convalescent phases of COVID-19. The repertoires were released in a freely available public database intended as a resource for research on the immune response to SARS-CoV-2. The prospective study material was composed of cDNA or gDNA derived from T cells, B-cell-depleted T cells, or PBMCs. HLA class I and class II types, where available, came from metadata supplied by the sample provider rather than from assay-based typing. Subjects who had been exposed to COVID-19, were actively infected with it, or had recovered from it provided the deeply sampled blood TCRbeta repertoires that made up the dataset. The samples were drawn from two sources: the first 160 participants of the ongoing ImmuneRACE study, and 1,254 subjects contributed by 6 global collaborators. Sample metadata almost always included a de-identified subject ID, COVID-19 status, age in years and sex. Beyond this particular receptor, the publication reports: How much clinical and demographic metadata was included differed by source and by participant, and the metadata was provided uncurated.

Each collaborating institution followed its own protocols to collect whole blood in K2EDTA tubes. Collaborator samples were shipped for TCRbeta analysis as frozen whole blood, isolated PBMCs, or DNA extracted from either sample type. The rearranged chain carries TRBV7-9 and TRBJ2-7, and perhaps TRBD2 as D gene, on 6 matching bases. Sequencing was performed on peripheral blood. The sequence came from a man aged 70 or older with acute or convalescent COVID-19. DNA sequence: TGTGCCAGCAGCAGCCGGGGAGGAGCCTACGAGCAGTACTTC. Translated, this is CASSSRGGAYEQYF.